This T cell receptor (beta chain) emerged from a study of T-cell reconstitution after alpha-beta-depleted transplantation in children (dated by TCRdb to between 2015 and 2016). Concerning the study at large: Using TCR repertoire profiling, the study followed T-cell immune reconstitution in a quantitative way in children after TCRalphabeta/CD19-depleted allogeneic hematopoietic cell transplantation.

This clonotype came up many times. It has no known antigen specificity. No quality values exist for individual bases; no much larger clone is one base distant. The protocol used for the library was PCR. The sequencer was an Illumina HiSeq 2500. Molecular barcoding was employed in the preparation of TCR libraries, with unique molecular identifiers being used to normalize TCRbeta repertoire quantification. In TCRdb, the public reads were trimmed at Q25 with fastp and aligned with MiXCR, with productive beta chains retained. Rows with a matching CDR3 protein are joined into one entry that keeps the most common DNA and genes. The sample profile shows around 250,000 distinct CDR3 sequences; about a tenth of them were found once. Around 9.1% of the sample goes to the ten largest clones. The germline V gene (reference sequence) gives CDR1 as SEHNR and CDR2 as FQNEAQ. V sheds 4 bases and J sheds 10 bases, leaving 23 bases between their ends. Measured from the cysteine to the phenylalanine, the CDR3 is 17 residues long. CDR3 DNA is the only sequence kept; it has 51 bases, read in frame from the first base.

This sequence uses TRBV7-9 and TRBJ1-6, with TRBD1 perhaps the D gene, on 5 matching bases. The clonotype was recovered from a human donor who donated a stem cell graft to a child with SCID. The sample in question was PBMCs from the stem cell graft donor, obtained from the stem cell graft. CDR3 region: CASSSGALGIGFSPLHF. The DNA sequence is TGTGCCAGCAGCTCCGGGGCCTTGGGTATCGGTTTCTCACCCCTCCACTTT.